Listed here are 11 T cell receptor beta chains from one sample, sequenced in a study of PD-1 blockade in classical Hodgkin lymphoma. The sample's time point: cycle 4 day 1 (C4D1), after 5 to 7 weeks of nivolumab. Following autologous stem cell transplantation, relapse occurred in every patient, and exposure to brentuximab vedotin varied. Sequencing used immunoSEQ multiplex PCR; TCRdb keeps in-frame clones, though not all of them. The sample comprises approximately 61,000 clones, nearly 90% of which are singletons, and more than 8% rests with the top ten. The sample consisted of peripheral blood mononuclear cells (PBMCs), taken before the fourth cycle of nivolumab. All receptors derive from a human donor with classical Hodgkin lymphoma.

The chain joins TRBV5-1 to TRBJ2-5; the match to TRBD2 covers 11 bases. J lost 3 bases, V lost 9 bases, and 4 bases had no gene match. The CDR3 contains 13 residues. Germline CDR1 SGHRS, CDR2 YFSETQ. The CDR3 protein is CATTTSGEETQYF. DNA for the CDR3: TGCGCCACCACGACTAGCGGGGAAGAGACCCAGTACTTC.

The chain uses TRBV2 and TRBJ2-2; 9 positions agree with TRBD2. The CDR3 covers 16 residues. V dropped 11 bases and J dropped 1; count of bases not matched to a gene: 11. Germline lookup yields CDR1 SNHLY and CDR2 FYNNEI. CDR3 DNA: TGTGCCTCCGACGGAGCTAGCGGGGTGAACACCGGGGAGCTGTTTTTT. It specifies CASDGASGVNTGELFF. Using reference TRBV2 and TRBJ2-2 for the parts outside the CDR3, the full variable domain is EPEVTQTPSHQVTQMGQEVILRCVPISNHLYFYWYRQILGQKVEFLVSFYNNEISEKSEIFDDQFSVERPDGSNFTLKIRSTKLEDSAMYFCASDGASGVNTGELFFGEGSRLTVL.

The chain couples TRBV7-8 to TRBJ1-1; no clear D gene. The length of the CDR3 is 15 residues. Germline V gives CDR1 SGHVS, CDR2 FQNEAQ. The V and J ends lost 2 bases and 2 bases respectively, with 12 bases between them. CDR3 residues: CASSLREPTNTEAFF. CDR3 nucleotide sequence: TGTGCCAGCAGCTTAAGGGAGCCCACCAACACTGAAGCTTTCTTT.

The V call is TRBV28, the J call TRBJ1-1; a weak D match, TRBD1 (6 bases). Germline CDR1 MDHEN, CDR2 SYDVKM. The CDR3 extends over 15 amino acids. Trimming removed 2 bases from V and 0 bases from J, with 10 bases in between. CDR3 loop: CASSLPGVVNTEAFF. As DNA, the CDR3 is TGTGCCAGCAGTTTACCAGGGGTCGTGAACACTGAAGCTTTCTTT.

The V gene is TRBV19, the J gene TRBJ2-1; D tentatively fits TRBD1 or TRBD2 (5 bases each). The CDR3 length is 16 residues. CDR1 and CDR2 from the germline V gene are LNHDA and SQIVND (reference sequence). The germline V and J ends were trimmed by 7 bases and 0 bases, with 16 bases remaining between them. CDR3 DNA sequence: TGTGCCAGTACTACTCTCGGGGCCTACTCCTACAATGAGCAGTTCTTC. Translated: CASTTLGAYSYNEQFF.

In this sample, this clone turned up once. This sample includes further DNA sequences coding for the same CDR3. V and J are TRBV6-5 and TRBJ2-3; D unclear. Looked up from germline, CDR1 is MNHEY and CDR2 is SVGAGI. Between the trimmed V and J ends, which lost 4 bases and 0 bases, there was a span of 5 bases. This CDR3 has 13 residues. The CDR3 DNA is TGTGCCAGCAGTTTACAGAGCACAGATACGCAGTATTTT. Protein: CASSLQSTDTQYF.

J is TRBJ1-2 and V is TRBV7-9; D remains unclear. The V end was cut by 5 bases, the J end by 4 bases, with 8 bases between. Germline CDR1 is SEHNR and CDR2 is FQNEAQ (reference sequence). CDR3 length equals 12 residues. This CDR3 reads CASSTGIYGYTF. CDR3 nucleotide sequence: TGTGCCAGCAGCACGGGCATCTATGGCTACACCTTC.

The chain joins TRBV6-5 to TRBJ2-1; 9 bases fit TRBD1. The trim removed 1 base at V and 8 bases at J, leaving 9 bases unmatched. Germline loops: CDR1 MNHEY, CDR2 SVGAGI. This CDR3 region has 16 residues. This chain's CDR3 is CASSYLTGTGIDEQFF. DNA of the CDR3: TGTGCCAGCAGTTACTTGACCGGGACAGGGATAGATGAGCAGTTCTTC.

The CDR3 sequence is CASSVATGGGYEQYF. CDR3 DNA: TGTGCCAGCAGCGTAGCTACAGGGGGCGGCTACGAGCAGTACTTC. V gene TRBV9 combines with J gene TRBJ2-7; 9 positions agree with TRBD1. The germline CDR1 and CDR2 sequences are SGDLS and YYNGEE. With V trimmed by 0 bases and J by 3 bases, 4 bases remained unmatched. The CDR3 has 15 residues.

The chain links TRBV29-1 to TRBJ2-5, with D tentatively TRBD1 (6 bases). Trimming removed 5 bases at V and 4 bases at J, with 17 bases between. Germline assignment: CDR1 SQVTM and CDR2 ANQGSEA. This CDR3 has 14 residues. Here the CDR3 DNA reads TGCAGCGTTTTAAGGGGGTCCGTCGTAGAGACCCAGTACTTC. Its protein is CSVLRGSVVETQYF.

This chain uses TRBV5-1 with TRBJ2-7; D possibly corresponds to TRBD2 (6 bases). The CDR3 consists of 13 residues. Germline loops: CDR1 SGHRS, CDR2 YFSETQ. Deletions cut 0 bases from V and 7 bases from J, with 11 bases between. DNA for the CDR3: TGCGCCAGCAGCTTGGCGGGGGTGGGAGAGCAGTACTTC. Its protein is CASSLAGVGEQYF.